The 11 T cell receptor beta chains below all came from one sample that was sequenced in a study of blood T cell repertoires in COVID-19. Measured with immunoSEQ multiplex PCR; TCRdb has only the in-frame clones, and not every one. The table has about 88,000 clones, approximately 87% seen once. The sample consisted of peripheral blood. These receptors were obtained from a woman between 65 and 79 years old with acute or convalescent COVID-19.

The chain is built from TRBV5-5 and TRBJ2-3; the D gene is possibly TRBD2 (6 bases). The CDR3 extends over 16 amino acids. Trimming removed 4 bases from V and 0 bases from J, with 15 bases in between. Germline V gene lookup returns CDR1 SGHKS and CDR2 YYEKEE (reference sequence). CDR3 sequence: CASSKSSAASTDTQYF. The CDR3 nucleotides are TGTGCCAGCAGCAAATCTAGCGCTGCTAGCACAGATACGCAGTATTTT. Combining the CDR3 with reference TRBV5-5 and TRBJ2-3 gives the whole variable domain DAGVTQSPTHLIKTRGQQVTLRCSPISGHKSVSWYQQVLGQGPQFIFQYYEKEERGRGNFPDRFSARQFPNYSSELNVNALLLGDSALYLCASSKSSAASTDTQYFGPGTRLTVL.

This rearrangement joins TRBV5-4 to TRBJ1-1; 10 bases match TRBD1. J was trimmed by 5 bases and V by 3 bases; bases with no gene match: 4. Germline CDR1 SGHNT, CDR2 YYREEE (reference sequence). The CDR3 spans 14 residues. CDR3 amino acids: CASSSGQGWTEAFF. DNA for the CDR3: TGTGCCAGCAGCTCGGGACAGGGGTGGACTGAAGCTTTCTTT.

The J gene is TRBJ2-5, the V gene TRBV24-1; 8 bases are a match to TRBD2. The trim removed 4 bases at V and 5 bases at J, leaving 8 bases unmatched. Germline V CDR1 and CDR2: KGHDR, SFDVKD. The CDR3 contains 15 residues. The CDR3 nucleotides are TGTGCCACCAGTGACCTACCGCGGGGGGCGGAGACCCAGTACTTC. Its protein is CATSDLPRGAETQYF.

V and J are TRBV27 and TRBJ1-6; 7 bases agree with TRBD1. The germline V gene encodes CDR1 MNHEY and CDR2 SMNVEV (reference sequence). V trimming: 6 bases; J trimming: 6 bases; junction bases outside the gene matches: 11. This CDR3 has 16 amino acids. CDR3 in amino acids: CASRGERTGLNSPLHF. CDR3 nucleotide sequence: TGTGCCAGCAGGGGGGAAAGGACAGGCCTTAATTCACCCCTCCACTTT.

V usage is TRBV3-1 (or the pseudogene TRBV3-2) and J usage is TRBJ1-4, with D maybe TRBD1 (5 bases). The CDR3 has 14 residues. Germline values: CDR1 LGHDT, CDR2 YNNKEL (reference sequence). Trimming took 2 bases from V and 3 from J, leaving 7 bases between them. CDR3 sequence reads: CASSQRGANEKLFF. The CDR3 DNA is TGTGCCAGCAGCCAAAGGGGCGCTAATGAAAAACTGTTTTTT.

In its sample, this clone was seen once. The chain recombines TRBV3-1 (or the pseudogene TRBV3-2) with TRBJ2-6; no reliable D call. With 2 bases removed from V and 4 bases from J, the gap between germline ends came to 6 bases. Germline loops: CDR1 LGHDT, CDR2 YNNKEL (reference sequence). This CDR3 spans 14 amino acids. CDR3 DNA sequence: TGTGCCAGCAGCCAAATCCCAGGGGCCAACGTCCTGACTTTC. Its protein is CASSQIPGANVLTF.

The chain has TRBV7-8 and TRBJ1-5, with D tentatively TRBD1 (6 bases). Between the trimmed V and J ends, which lost 5 bases and 5 bases, there was a span of 19 bases. This CDR3 has 16 amino acids. Germline CDR1 and CDR2: SGHVS and FQNEAQ. Here the CDR3 DNA reads TGTGCCAGCAGCCCCTCCAGAGGACAGTTACATCAGCCCCAGCATTTT. Translation gives CASSPSRGQLHQPQHF.

J is TRBJ1-2 and V is TRBV7-9; no definite D call. This CDR3 spans 12 amino acids. V lost 1 base, J lost 7 bases, and 7 bases lay in between. From germline, CDR1 is SEHNR and CDR2 FQNEAQ (reference sequence). The CDR3 DNA is TGTGCCAGCAGCTTAGATCTCGGTGGCTACACCTTC. Residues: CASSLDLGGYTF.

The V gene is TRBV27, the J gene TRBJ1-5; 11 nucleotides agree with TRBD1. Germline lookup yields CDR1 MNHEY and CDR2 SMNVEV (reference sequence). This CDR3 has 14 amino acids. Trimming at V came to 8 bases and at J to 8 bases, leaving 8 bases not matched to a gene. CDR3 sequence reads: CASGDRGRWEPQHF. CDR3 bases: TGTGCCAGCGGGGACAGGGGGAGGTGGGAGCCCCAGCATTTT.

This clone was seen just once. The V call is TRBV6-2 or TRBV6-3, the J call TRBJ2-3; D is uncertain. Germline lookup yields CDR1 MNHEY and CDR2 SVGEGT. The CDR3 loop spans 15 amino acids. The V gene lost 5 bases and the J gene lost 1 base, with 13 bases spanning the gap. CDR3 sequence reads: CASSRSPARTDTQYF. CDR3 coding DNA: TGTGCCAGCAGTCGGAGCCCAGCGCGCACAGATACGCAGTATTTT.

V usage is TRBV6-7 and J usage is TRBJ2-2, with 7 bases that match TRBD2. TRBV6-7 is assigned to the ORF class and has an uncertain function. V dropped 5 bases and J dropped 2; count of bases not matched to a gene: 5. CDR3 length: 15 amino acids. The CDR3 bases are TGTGCCAGCAGTCCACTAGCGTCAAACACCGGGGAGCTGTTTTTT. This sequence encodes CASSPLASNTGELFF.